This T cell receptor (beta chain) emerged from a study of neoadjuvant anti-PD-1 for oral cavity cancer. The sample holds a few counts of this clone. Assay used: immunoSEQ multiplex PCR; TCRdb lists only in-frame clones, some missing. This table has approximately 15,000 clones, 66% appearing once. CDR1 and CDR2 from the germline V gene are KGHSH and LQKENI. The CDR3 consists of 13 residues. V gave up 6 bases and J gave up 7 bases; unmatched junction bases: 6. The clonotype comes from a person between 35 and 79 years old with oral cavity squamous cell carcinoma. The genes are TRBV18 and TRBJ1-1, with 9 nucleotides matching TRBD1. Sequencing was performed on PBMCs, taken before nivolumab (anti-PD-1) treatment. The CDR3 nucleotides read TGTGCCAGCTCCCTGGGACAGGGCAATGAAGCTTTCTTT. It is translated as CASSLGQGNEAFF.